This entry is about one T cell receptor (beta chain). The CDR3 sequence is 15 residues long. The V gene lost 4 bases and the J gene lost 0 bases, with 13 bases spanning the gap. Germline V gives CDR1 SGDLS, CDR2 YYNGEE. The source of the sample is a study of control samples from healthy donors and cancer patients. Repertoires were generated with immunoSEQ multiplex PCR, while TCRdb's copy carries only in-frame clones and drops some. The sample yields around 70,000 clones, about 83% seen once. The TCR sequence derives from a man in his sixties in good health. Sequenced material: blood. The genes are TRBV9 and TRBJ1-1; possibly TRBD1 for D (5 bases). In DNA form, the CDR3 reads TGTGCCAGCAGCCCCGAAGGGGCCCTGAACACTGAAGCTTTCTTT. Translating gives CASSPEGALNTEAFF.